These 10 T cell receptor beta chains were sequenced from one sample in a study of T-cell memory formation after mild COVID-19. TCRdb independently ran MiXCR on the 5' RACE reads; one entry per CDR3 protein. The sample has nearly 200,000 distinct CDR3 sequences; approximately 16% are singletons. The sequencing input was PBMCs or a T cell subset sorted from them (not recorded which). Every receptor here comes from an adult woman who had mild COVID-19 (a few samples of this study predate the infection). Cell type and time point are not known.

The table lists this clonotype with a few counts. This CDR3 is CASTQAYEQYF. In DNA, the CDR3 is TGTGCCAGCACCCAGGCGTACGAGCAGTACTTC. This chain connects TRBV7-2 to TRBJ2-7; the D is unclear. CDR3 size: 11 residues. Germline CDR1 is SGHTA and CDR2 is FQGNSA. V was clipped by 7 bases and J by 4 bases, with 8 bases between them.

This CDR3 reads CSARDGAKQFF. Here the CDR3 DNA reads TGCAGTGCTAGAGATGGGGCTAAGCAGTTCTTC. J is TRBJ2-1 and V is TRBV20-1, with a possible D match to TRBD1 (5 bases). Trimming left V 0 bases short and J 11 bases short, with 8 bases between. CDR3 length: 11 residues. From germline, CDR1 is DFQATT and CDR2 SNEGSKA (reference sequence).

The sample holds a few counts of this clonotype. The CDR3 loop reads CASSQTSGRYNEQFF. The CDR3, as DNA: TGTGCCAGCAGCCAAACTAGCGGGAGGTACAATGAGCAGTTCTTC. V is TRBV11-1 and J is TRBJ2-1, with 12 nucleotides matching TRBD2. The V gene end was trimmed by 5 bases and the J gene end by 4 bases; junction bases not matched to a gene: 3. CDR1 is SGHAT, CDR2 FQDESV, per germline (reference sequence). The CDR3 covers 15 residues.

DNA of the CDR3: TGCAGTGCTAGAAATCCGATGAACACTGAAGCTTTCTTT. Translated, it gives CSARNPMNTEAFF. The genes are TRBV20-1 and TRBJ1-1; D is unresolved. V was trimmed by 2 bases and J by 0 bases, leaving 7 bases between them. Looked up from germline, CDR1 is DFQATT and CDR2 is SNEGSKA (reference sequence). The CDR3 runs 13 residues.

This clonotype was detected many times. The rearrangement joins TRBV4-2 to TRBJ2-7; 7 bases are a match to TRBD1. Per the germline V gene, CDR1 is LGHNA and CDR2 is YNFKEQ. The CDR3 consists of 14 residues. Losses at the gene ends were 4 bases for V and 2 bases for J; bases not matched to a gene: 5. The CDR3 bases are TGTGCCAGCAGCCTAGCAGGGGGAACCTACGAGCAGTACTTC. Encoded protein: CASSLAGGTYEQYF.

The rearrangement links TRBV30 to TRBJ2-1; 11 nucleotides match TRBD2. V shed 8 bases and J 10 bases; nucleotides not matched to a gene: 10. The CDR3 extends over 13 amino acids. Germline V gene lookup returns CDR1 GTSNPN and CDR2 SVGIG (reference sequence). The CDR3 DNA sequence: TGTGCCGTTCTACTAGCGGGAGATGACGAGCAGTTCTTC. Encoded protein: CAVLLAGDDEQFF.

Only a few counts were recorded for this clonotype. The chain links TRBV5-5 to TRBJ1-2; 9 bases are shared with TRBD1. Trimming at V came to 2 bases and at J to 4 bases, leaving 6 bases not matched to a gene. The CDR3 contains 15 residues. Germline CDR1 and CDR2: SGHKS and YYEKEE (reference sequence). As DNA, the CDR3 is TGTGCCAGCAGCTTACAGGGGGCCCTAAGCTATGGCTACACCTTC. It yields the protein CASSLQGALSYGYTF.

This clonotype was counted a few times. The rearrangement joins TRBV5-1 to TRBJ1-3; D is possibly TRBD1 (6 bases). V lost 4 bases and J 11 bases, leaving 13 bases between the germline ends. The CDR3 length is 12 residues. CDR1 is SGHRS, CDR2 YFSETQ, per germline. The chain's CDR3 is CASSPDRLPIYF. Here the CDR3 DNA reads TGCGCCAGCAGCCCGGACAGACTGCCCATATATTTT.

This clonotype turned up a few times. This chain links TRBV2 with TRBJ2-2, with 10 bases aligning to TRBD2. Germline-derived CDR1 and CDR2 are SNHLY and FYNNEI. This CDR3 spans 15 amino acids. V lost 8 bases and J lost 2; bases outside the gene matches: 5. The CDR3 here is CASGGTSVNTGELFF. CDR3 sequence (DNA): TGTGCCAGCGGGGGGACTAGCGTAAACACCGGGGAGCTGTTTTTT.

This clonotype was seen ten or more times. The chain has TRBV5-1 and TRBJ2-5, with D hard to call. V was cut by 0 bases and J by 5 bases, with 8 bases left in between. CDR3 length equals 13 residues. Germline CDR1 reads SGHRS; CDR2 reads YFSETQ. The CDR3 sequence is CASSLGNRETQYF. The CDR3 DNA reads as TGCGCCAGCAGCTTGGGGAATAGGGAGACCCAGTACTTC. Looking up the rest from reference TRBV5-1 and TRBJ2-5 gives the full variable domain: KAGVTQTPRYLIKTRGQQVTLSCSPISGHRSVSWYQQTPGQGLQFLFEYFSETQRNKGNFPGRFSGRQFSNSRSEMNVSTLELGDSALYLCASSLGNRETQYFGPGTRLLVL.